This section outlines one T cell receptor beta chain sequence together with its context. Its antigen is currently unknown. The same CDR3 also results from other DNA sequences found in this sample. There are 15 residues in the CDR3. The germline CDR1 and CDR2 sequences are MNHNY and SVGAGI (reference sequence). The V end was cut by 0 bases, the J end by 3 bases, with 9 bases between. Since all of the isolated RNA was reverse transcribed, expressed TCRB transcripts were what got sequenced. Clones were sequenced by immunoSEQ multiplex PCR, and TCRdb holds only the in-frame ones, with some missing. Seen here are roughly 150,000 clones, around 8.6% observed once, and the top ten hold around 0.5%. This sample is drawn from a study of beta chain features in type 1 diabetes. Study-wide results and limits: Moderate yet significant TCRB CDR3 shortening was seen in Type 1 diabetes patients in all four CD4+ subsets. When VDJ junctions were examined, type 1 diabetes patients showed fewer insertions and more deletions.

Sequenced input: central memory CD4+ T cells from blood. This sequence originates from a woman aged 18-35 years with type 1 diabetes. The chain couples TRBV6-6 to TRBJ1-5, with D perhaps TRBD1 (5 bases). The CDR3 here is CASSYSGGDNQPQHF. The CDR3 DNA follows: TGTGCCAGCAGTTACTCGGGGGGAGACAATCAGCCCCAGCATTTT.